The 8 T cell receptor beta chains below come from one sample, sequenced in a study of regulatory T cells in long-lasting Graves disease. The authors built TCR beta libraries using iRepertoire HTBI primers and Arm-PCR of CDR3 regions. TCRdb independently ran MiXCR on the multiplex PCR reads; one entry per CDR3 protein. The sample records a few hundred thousand distinct CDR3 sequences, roughly a quarter being singletons. Indicated time point: persistent/refractory GD, antithyroid drugs over 5 years with positive TRAb. With RNA extracted from PBMCs as input, the TCR library was made. The sample was peripheral blood mononuclear cells (PBMCs), taken when the disease was refractory, from a patient treated with antithyroid drugs. Source of these receptors: a female donor with Graves disease.

There are many counts of this clonotype. The V gene is TRBV28, the J gene TRBJ2-1, with 9 bases matching TRBD2. Germline CDR1 MDHEN, CDR2 SYDVKM. V shed 5 bases, J shed 5 bases, and the junction held 10 bases outside the gene matches. The length of the CDR3 is 16 residues. Written as DNA, the CDR3 is TGTGCCAGCAGTGAGGCTAGCGGGAATAGCGACAATGAGCAGTTCTTC. It codes for CASSEASGNSDNEQFF.

The V and J genes are TRBV4-2 and TRBJ2-5; possible D gene TRBD2, 6 bases. Near its end, the DNA agrees better with TRBJ2-1, so the J call may be wrong. Germline V CDR1 and CDR2: LGHNA, YNFKEQ. This CDR3 has 16 residues. CDR3 in DNA: TGTGCCAGCAGCCAAGTGAGACGGGTGCGGGGAAATGAGCAGTTCTTC. Its protein product is CASSQVRRVRGNEQFF.

There are a few counts of this clonotype. This rearrangement joins TRBV27 to TRBJ1-5; TRBD1 agrees at 8 bases. Germline lookup yields CDR1 MNHEY and CDR2 SMNVEV (reference sequence). V shed 5 bases and J 4 bases; nucleotides not matched to a gene: 7. This CDR3 has 15 amino acids. CDR3 sequence reads: CASSPQGAYNQPQHF. CDR3 sequence (DNA): TGTGCCAGCAGTCCGCAGGGGGCTTATAATCAGCCCCAGCATTTT.

This clonotype was picked up a small number of times. This chain joins TRBV19 and TRBJ1-2, with 9 bases matching TRBD1. Germline V gene data show CDR1 as LNHDA and CDR2 as SQIVND (reference sequence). CDR3 length: 12 residues. V lost 8 bases and J lost 8; bases outside the gene matches: 6. CDR3 in DNA: TGTGCCAGTCAAAGGACAGGGGACGGCTACACCTTC. It translates to CASQRTGDGYTF.

V gene TRBV5-1 combines with J gene TRBJ1-1; D might be TRBD1 (6 bases). Trimming stripped 4 bases from V and 0 bases from J, with 13 bases between. The CDR3 is made up of 15 amino acids. Looked up from germline, CDR1 is SGHRS and CDR2 is YFSETQ. The CDR3 region is CASSGRTDLNTEAFF. The CDR3 coding sequence is TGCGCCAGCAGCGGGAGGACAGATTTGAACACTGAAGCTTTCTTT.

The J gene is TRBJ2-5, the V gene TRBV7-2, with TRBD2 matching over 11 bases. Germline V gives CDR1 SGHTA, CDR2 FQGNSA. Unmatched junction bases numbered 5, after V lost 7 bases and J lost 1 base. CDR3 length: 15 amino acids. The CDR3 spells CASTFGLAGQETQYF. The CDR3 coding sequence is TGTGCCAGCACCTTCGGACTAGCGGGCCAAGAGACCCAGTACTTC. The variable domain in full, with the rest retrieved from reference TRBV7-2 and TRBJ2-5, is GAGVSQSPSNKVTEKGKDVELRCDPISGHTALYWYRQSLGQGLEFLIYFQGNSAPDKSGLPSDRFSAERTGGSVSTLTIQRTQQEDSAVYLCASTFGLAGQETQYFGPGTRLLVL.

The V gene is TRBV6-1, the J gene TRBJ2-7; D is perhaps TRBD2 (6 bases). Trimming took off 6 bases at V and 8 bases at J, with 11 bases between the two ends. This CDR3 region has 11 residues. Looked up from germline, CDR1 is MNHNS and CDR2 is SASEGT. CDR3 nucleotide sequence: TGTGCCAGCAGATTGGAGGGGAAGCAGTACTTC. Translating it yields CASRLEGKQYF.

J is TRBJ1-5 and V is TRBV7-2; no clear D. Trimming took 1 base from V and 5 from J, leaving 6 bases between them. Germline V gene sequence: CDR1 SGHTA, CDR2 FQGNSA. The CDR3 extends over 13 amino acids. CDR3 amino acids: CASSLDPHQPQHF. The CDR3 nucleotides read TGTGCCAGCAGCTTAGACCCGCATCAGCCCCAGCATTTT.